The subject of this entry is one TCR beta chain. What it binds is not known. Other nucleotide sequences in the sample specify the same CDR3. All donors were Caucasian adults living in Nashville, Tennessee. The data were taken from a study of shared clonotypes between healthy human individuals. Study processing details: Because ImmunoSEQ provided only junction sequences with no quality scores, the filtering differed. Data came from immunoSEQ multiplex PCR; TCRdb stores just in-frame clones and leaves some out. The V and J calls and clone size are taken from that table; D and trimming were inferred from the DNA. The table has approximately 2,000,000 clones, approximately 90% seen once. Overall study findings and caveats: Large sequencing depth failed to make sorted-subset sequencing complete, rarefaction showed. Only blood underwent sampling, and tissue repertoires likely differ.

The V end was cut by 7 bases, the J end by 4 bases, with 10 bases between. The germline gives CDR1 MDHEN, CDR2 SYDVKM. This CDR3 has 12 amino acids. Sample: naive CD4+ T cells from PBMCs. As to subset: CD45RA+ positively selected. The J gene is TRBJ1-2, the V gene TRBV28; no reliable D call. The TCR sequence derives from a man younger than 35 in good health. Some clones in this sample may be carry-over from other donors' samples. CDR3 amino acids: CASTPRSYGYTF. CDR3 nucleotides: TGTGCCAGCACCCCCCGGTCCTATGGCTACACCTTC.